This TCR beta chain appears in the sequencing data of a study of T cell responses to AZD1222 COVID-19 vaccine. This table comes from immunoSEQ multiplex PCR, and its TCRdb copy is limited to in-frame clones, with some not included. The table lists tens of thousands of clones, more than 85% of them singletons, with roughly 7.3% in the top ten. Overall study findings and caveats: Nearly half of unique spike-specific TCRs reportedly avoided B.1.351 and B.1.1.7 mutated regions. Donor demographics were predominantly white British with a female majority; clonal diversity may be underestimated.

The CDR3 extends over 15 amino acids. Per the germline V gene, CDR1 is SGHRS and CDR2 is YFSETQ. J lost 0 bases, V lost 4 bases, and 6 bases had no gene match. For this clone: Its antigen is still unknown.

The sequence was obtained from an adult in good health. V gene TRBV5-1 combines with J gene TRBJ2-7, with 8 bases lining up with TRBD1. The material sequenced was peripheral blood, taken on day 0 of AZD1222 vaccination. The CDR3 reads CASSDGTGSSYEQYF. For the CDR3, the DNA is TGCGCCAGCAGCGACGGGACAGGCTCCTCCTACGAGCAGTACTTC.